This T cell receptor beta chain came from a study of tumor and adjacent non-tumor tissue in lung cancer. On the study more broadly: On average, productive TCRbeta reads reached some 4.4 million per sample. Overall study findings and caveats: Patients with more diverse tumor TCRs had worse survival.

RNA was extracted from bulk tissue without any cell sorting. Concerning this clonotype itself: Its specificity is not known. One end of the junction is discordant with germline, which a read error may explain.

Germline-derived CDR1 and CDR2 are SGHAT and FQNNGV. The CDR3 is 15 amino acids. A modified ARM-PCR protocol with three rounds of nested PCR amplified TCRbeta. TCRdb re-called the multiplex PCR reads through MiXCR, storing one row per CDR3 protein. The sample consists of about 90,000 distinct CDR3 sequences, about three fifths of them appearing once. The sample taken for sequencing was lung tumor tissue. The V and J genes are TRBV11-2 and TRBJ2-3; the D gene is possibly TRBD2 (5 bases). This clonotype was sampled from a man aged 65 to 85 with non-small cell lung cancer. CDR3 amino acids: CDSGLEGALRGGRYF. DNA for the CDR3: TGTGACAGCGGCTTAGAAGGAGCATTACGGGGTGGGCGGTATTTT.